This T cell receptor (beta chain) was documented in a study of T cell changes during pregnancy in multiple sclerosis. Trimming removed 4 bases from V and 5 bases from J; junction bases left unmatched: 8. CDR1 MNHNS and CDR2 SASEGT come from the germline V gene. This CDR3 has 15 amino acids. Using immunoSEQ multiplex PCR, the repertoire was profiled, and TCRdb retains in-frame clones only, with some absent. This table has 60,000 to 70,000 clones, 92% appearing once. The rearrangement joins TRBV6-1 to TRBJ2-5; 9 bases align to TRBD1. The source is a female donor in good health, enrolled as a control in a pregnancy study. Sequenced material: peripheral blood, taken in the second trimester of pregnancy. The CDR3 DNA sequence: TGTGCCAGCAGTGCCCGGGACAGGGAACGGGAGACCCAGTACTTC. It is translated as CASSARDRERETQYF.